This T cell receptor beta chain was profiled in a study of CD8+ T cells in alopecia areata. Study context: A 6-month period off drug followed tofacitinib, which lasted 6 to 18 months.

Treatment defined: oral pan-JAK inhibitor, 5-10 mg twice daily. This clone was picked up a small number of times. RNA, once extracted, was reverse transcribed into cDNA for use as the sequencing template. Clones were sequenced by immunoSEQ multiplex PCR, and TCRdb holds only the in-frame ones, with some missing. The sample has 180,000 or so clones, approximately 49% seen once. The origin of this receptor is a human donor with alopecia areata. The sample here was CD8+ T cells sorted from blood, taken at week 52, from a patient treated with tofacitinib.

CDR3 protein: CSVGGLGGLYEQYF. CDR3 coding DNA: TGCAGCGTTGGGGGGCTAGGAGGGCTCTACGAGCAGTACTTC. This chain joins TRBV29-1 and TRBJ2-7; D is perhaps TRBD1 or TRBD2 (6 bases each). The CDR3 spans 14 residues. Per germline, CDR1 SQVTM and CDR2 ANQGSEA. V lost 4 bases, J lost 3 bases, and 16 bases lay in between.